This TCR beta chain stems from a study of OX40 agonist ivuxolimab in advanced cancers. Measured with immunoSEQ multiplex PCR; TCRdb has only the in-frame clones, and not every one. The table includes tens of thousands of clones, around 89% detected once. Trimming removed 8 bases from V and 2 bases from J; junction bases left unmatched: 5. Germline CDR1 and CDR2: MNHEY and SMNVEV (reference sequence). This CDR3 has 14 amino acids. General study findings and limits: Some nonresponders also had low normalized T-cell clonal expansion. CD4+ and CD8+ blood T cells expanded clonally by week 6 at 0.1 to 3.0 mg/kg.

A remark on this clone: No antigen is known for it.

The chain uses TRBV27 and TRBJ2-7, with 11 bases lining up with TRBD1. The sequences come from CD4+ or CD8+ T cells sorted from blood, collected in a trial of the OX40 agonist ivuxolimab. The clonotype was recovered from an adult with an advanced solid tumor such as melanoma, head and neck, liver or kidney cancer. The CDR3 protein is CASGPDRGPYEQYF. The CDR3 DNA sequence: TGTGCCAGCGGACCGGACAGGGGGCCCTACGAGCAGTACTTC.